A selection of T cell receptor beta chains follows, all from one sample in a study of OX40 agonist ivuxolimab in advanced cancers. Repertoires were generated with immunoSEQ multiplex PCR, while TCRdb's copy carries only in-frame clones and drops some. Of approximately 70,000 clones detected, approximately 90% appear once; the ten largest clones hold roughly 1.3%. The sequencing used CD4+ or CD8+ T cells sorted from blood, collected in a trial of the OX40 agonist ivuxolimab. These receptors were collected from an adult with an advanced solid tumor such as melanoma, head and neck, liver or kidney cancer. The CDR3 runs from the conserved cysteine through the conserved F or W. A D gene is named only where the DNA matches it firmly. Only some rows state a clone size, as once, few, many or a class for expanded clones.

TRBJ2-4 | . | TRBV19 | . | TGTGCCAGTAGTCGGCCGGCATGGGAAGCCAAAAACATTCAGTACTTC | CASSRPAWEAKNIQYF
TRBJ2-3 | few | TRBV10-3 | TRBD1 | TGTGCCATCGGCGGGACAGGGCTTCCTAGCACAGATACGCAGTATTTT | CAIGGTGLPSTDTQYF
TRBJ2-6 | . | TRBV9 | . | TGTGCCAGCAGCGTACCTGGGGTGGGGGCGCAGGGGGCCAACGTCCTGACTTTC | CASSVPGVGAQGANVLTF
TRBJ1-1 | . | TRBV2 | . | TGTGCCAGCAGAGATACAGGGATGAACACTGAAGCTTTCTTT | CASRDTGMNTEAFF
TRBJ2-4 | . | TRBV5-6 | . | TGTGCCAGCAGGATCCAGGGTAGTGGGAACATTCAGTACTTC | CASRIQGSGNIQYF
TRBJ1-2 | . | TRBV20-1 | . | TGCAGTGCGATTGCTGCGGCCGGCTACACCTTC | CSAIAAAGYTF
TRBJ2-5 | once | TRBV5-1 | . | TGCGCCAGCAGCTTGGAACAGGGAGAAGAGACCCAGTACTTC | CASSLEQGEETQYF
TRBJ2-7 | . | TRBV30 | . | TGTGCCTGGGGGTCTTCGAGGGCCGAGCAGTACTTC | CAWGSSRAEQYF
TRBJ1-6 | . | TRBV30 | . | TGTGCCTGGGAGGGGGATCGTTCACCCCTCCACTTT | CAWEGDRSPLHF
TRBJ2-7 | . | TRBV30 | . | TGTGCCTGGAGTGTAAGGGGGCTAGCGGAGTCCTACGAGCAGTACTTC | CAWSVRGLAESYEQYF
TRBJ1-4 | . | TRBV25-1 | . | TGTGCCAGCAGTCCTCCCCGAACGACTAATGAAAAACTGTTTTTT | CASSPPRTTNEKLFF
TRBJ2-1 | few | TRBV5-1 | TRBD2 | TGCGCCAGCAGCTTGGGACCCGGACTAGCGGGGGGAGATGAGCAGTTCTTC | CASSLGPGLAGGDEQFF
TRBJ1-1 | . | TRBV7-3 | TRBD1 | TGTGCCAGCAGCTTAAGGTCAGCAGGGGGCCCTGAAGCTTTCTTT | CASSLRSAGGPEAFF
TRBJ2-2 | once | TRBV6-1 | . | TGTGCCAGCAGTGAAGCGGGGAGAACCGGGGAGCTGTTTTTT | CASSEAGRTGELFF
TRBJ2-7 | . | TRBV9 | . | TGTGCCAGCAACAGGGACGGGGGACCAGCCTACGAGCAGTACTTC | CASNRDGGPAYEQYF
TRBJ2-7 | . | TRBV5-5 | . | TGTGCCAGCAGCCCGCGGGCTACCTACGAGCAGTACTTC | CASSPRATYEQYF
TRBJ2-7 | . | TRBV2 | TRBD2 | TGTGCCAGCATTAGGCCGGCGGGGGGCTCCTACGAGCAGTACTTC | CASIRPAGGSYEQYF
TRBJ1-1 | . | TRBV6-5 | TRBD1 | TGTGCCAGCAATAAAGGACAGGGTAACACTGAAGCTTTCTTT | CASNKGQGNTEAFF
TRBJ1-1 | once | TRBV6-1 | TRBD1 | TGTGCCAGCAACCAAATCCTGACAGGGTACACTGAAGCTTTCTTT | CASNQILTGYTEAFF
TRBJ1-3 | . | TRBV7-9 | . | TGTGCCAGCAGCCGGAATACAGGGCCTGGAAACACCATATATTTT | CASSRNTGPGNTIYF
TRBJ1-4 | . | TRBV6-6 | . | TGTGCCAGCAGTTACCCTCATAATGAAAAACTGTTTTTT | CASSYPHNEKLFF
TRBJ2-1 | . | TRBV11-1 | TRBD2 | TGTGCCAGCAGCTTACGCGCCGGGACTAGCGGGAGAAACAATGAGCAGTTCTTC | CASSLRAGTSGRNNEQFF
TRBJ2-1 | . | TRBV5-1 | TRBD1 | TGCGCCAGCACACGGACAGGACTTTACAATGAGCAGTTCTTC | CASTRTGLYNEQFF
TRBJ2-5 | . | TRBV19 | . | TGTGCCAGTAGTCTGACACGACAAGAGACCCAGTACTTC | CASSLTRQETQYF
TRBJ2-7 | . | TRBV2 | . | TGTGCCACACACGGGAGAAGTTCCTACGAGCAGTACTTC | CATHGRSSYEQYF
TRBJ2-3 | . | TRBV4-1 | . | TGCGCCAGCAGCCTAAAGTCCGGTTCCCACACAGATACGCAGTATTTT | CASSLKSGSHTDTQYF